Listed here are 21 T cell receptor beta chains from one sample, sequenced in a study of breast tumors, draining lymph nodes, adjacent tissues listed by TCRdb under 2016. Library preparation was by multiplex PCR. The listed sequencing device is Illumina HiSeq 2000. In-frame beta chains were kept once TCRdb had trimmed the public reads at Q25 with fastp and called clones with MiXCR. Under each unique CDR3 protein, matching rows form one entry showing the most common genes and DNA. This sample gives tens of thousands of distinct CDR3 sequences in total; under 50% of them show up just once. The ten largest clones take up roughly a tenth of the sample. Sequencing used breast tumor tissue. Receptors originate from a female donor with breast cancer. Some clones in this sample may be carry-over from other donors' samples.

Of note for this clonotype: The junction differs from germline at one of its ends, possibly a read error. The chain recombines TRBV6-6 with TRBJ2-3; D is undetermined. This CDR3 has 11 amino acids. Looked up from germline, CDR1 is MNHNY and CDR2 is SVGAGI (reference sequence). The CDR3 loop reads CVSSHPDTQYF. The CDR3 bases are TGTGTCAGCAGTCACCCAGATACGCAGTATTTT.

There are many counts of this clonotype. The chain is built from TRBV4-1 and TRBJ2-7; 11 nucleotides line up with TRBD2. V was pared by 2 bases and J by 6 bases, with 3 bases of the junction left unmatched. The CDR3 contains 14 residues. Germline values: CDR1 MGHRA, CDR2 YSYEKL. The CDR3 loop is CASSQTGTSGEQYF. The DNA of the CDR3 is TGCGCCAGCAGCCAAACCGGGACTAGCGGCGAGCAGTACTTC.

The sample holds many counts of this clonotype. The rearrangement uses TRBV19 and TRBJ1-2; a weak D match, TRBD1 (5 bases). The germline V gene encodes CDR1 LNHDA and CDR2 SQIVND (reference sequence). V was pared by 1 base and J by 8 bases, with 11 bases between. The CDR3 spans 13 residues. CDR3 in DNA: TGTGCCAGTAGTATAGTACGAGGGGACGGCTACACCTTC. It specifies CASSIVRGDGYTF.

The chain is built from TRBV5-1 and TRBJ1-4, with D uncertain. This CDR3 spans 15 amino acids. Germline V lookup: CDR1 SGHRS, CDR2 YFSETQ. The V end was cut by 6 bases, the J end by 5 bases, with 17 bases between. CDR3 sequence (DNA): TGCGCCAGCAACCCCCTGGGCCGGCCCAATGAAAAACTGTTTTTT. Translated, it gives CASNPLGRPNEKLFF. Based on the CDR3 plus reference TRBV5-1 and TRBJ1-4, the full variable domain is KAGVTQTPRYLIKTRGQQVTLSCSPISGHRSVSWYQQTPGQGLQFLFEYFSETQRNKGNFPGRFSGRQFSNSRSEMNVSTLELGDSALYLCASNPLGRPNEKLFFGSGTQLSVL.

The rearrangement uses TRBV4-3 and TRBJ2-1; 8 bases map to TRBD1. The V and J ends lost 1 base and 7 bases, in that order; junction bases with no gene match: 6. The germline V gene encodes CDR1 LGHNA and CDR2 YSLEER. The CDR3 runs 15 residues. The CDR3 nucleotides read TGCGCCAGCAGCCAAGTTGGACAGGGACGGAATGAGCAGTTCTTC. This sequence encodes CASSQVGQGRNEQFF.

This clonotype occurred many times. The J gene is TRBJ2-3, the V gene TRBV20-1; TRBD2 aligns across 13 bases. The germline CDR1 and CDR2 sequences are DFQATT and SNEGSKA (reference sequence). The CDR3 has 15 amino acids. V dropped 5 bases and J dropped 3; count of bases not matched to a gene: 5. CDR3 region: CSAGGGLAGTDTQYF. CDR3 coding DNA: TGCAGTGCTGGGGGGGGACTAGCGGGAACAGATACGCAGTATTTT.

This clonotype has a count of ten or more. The V gene is TRBV11-1, the J gene TRBJ2-2; D call uncertain. Germline assignment: CDR1 SGHAT and CDR2 FQDESV (reference sequence). The CDR3 has 17 amino acids. Deletions cut 6 bases from V and 0 bases from J, with 17 bases between. The CDR3 bases are TGTGCCAGCAGTCGTTCGTCGGCGGCCGCGAACACCGGGGAGCTGTTTTTT. It yields the protein CASSRSSAAANTGELFF. The full variable domain, rest sourced from reference TRBV11-1 and TRBJ2-2, is EAEVAQSPRYKITEKSQAVAFWCDPISGHATLYWYRQILGQGPELLVQFQDESVVDDSQLPKDRFSAERLKGVDSTLKIQPAELGDSAMYLCASSRSSAAANTGELFFGEGSRLTVL.

Notes on this clonotype: The junction and the germline gene differ at one end; a read error may be behind it. The V call is TRBV12-3 or TRBV12-4, the J call TRBJ2-7; possible D gene TRBD2, 7 bases. CDR3 size: 14 residues. The CDR3, as DNA: TGTGCCGGCAGTCCCACAGGGAGGGACTACAAGCAGTACTTC. This translates into CAGSPTGRDYKQYF.

This clonotype was detected ten times or more. This chain connects TRBV12-3 or TRBV12-4 to TRBJ2-5, with 15 nucleotides matching TRBD2. The CDR3 extends over 16 amino acids. With 1 base clipped from V and 3 bases from J, the junction kept 0 bases outside the gene matches. The CDR3 loop is CASSLGTSGREETQYF. CDR3 DNA sequence: TGTGCCAGCAGTTTAGGGACTAGCGGGAGGGAAGAGACCCAGTACTTC.

The chain uses TRBV30 and TRBJ1-6; D call uncertain. V dropped 2 bases and J dropped 7 bases, with 9 bases sitting between them. Germline V CDR1 and CDR2: GTSNPN, SVGIG (reference sequence). There are 13 residues in the CDR3. The CDR3 DNA reads as TGTGCCTGGAGTCCCGACCGGAATTCACCCCTCCACTTT. Its protein product is CAWSPDRNSPLHF.

The chain joins TRBV10-3 to TRBJ1-3; D unresolved. The CDR3 is 9 amino acids. The ends were cut back, 11 bases at V and 1 base at J, with 0 bases in the middle. Germline CDR1 reads ENHRY; CDR2 reads SYGVKD. The CDR3 DNA is TGTGCCTCTGGAAACACCATATATTTT. Residues: CASGNTIYF.

The chain has TRBV30 and TRBJ1-3; the D is unclear. Germline assignment: CDR1 GTSNPN and CDR2 SVGIG (reference sequence). V shed 1 base and J shed 3 bases, with 7 bases lying between them. The CDR3 covers 13 residues. The CDR3 is CAWSGSSGNTIYF. The CDR3 region has the DNA TGTGCCTGGAGTGGGTCGAGTGGAAACACCATATATTTT.

About this clonotype itself: The conserved closing phenylalanine or tryptophan is absent in this CDR3, likely reflecting a read error. No DNA is shown, since the ends of the CDR3 on it are uncertain; the CDR3 is the one TCRdb lists. This chain joins TRBV20-1 and TRBJ2-5; TRBD1 is taken as the D call from the table, unchecked against the DNA. Both ends counted, the CDR3 spans 19 residues. Germline loops: CDR1 DFQATT, CDR2 SNEGSKA (reference sequence). CDR3: CSARDGDTVASGLPLHFGN.

This clonotype was recorded at least ten times. The chain recombines TRBV20-1 with TRBJ2-3; 7 bases are shared with TRBD1. Looked up from germline, CDR1 is DFQATT and CDR2 is SNEGSKA (reference sequence). V trimming: 5 bases; J trimming: 0 bases; junction bases outside the gene matches: 5. The CDR3 is made up of 14 amino acids. The DNA of the CDR3 is TGCAGTGCTGTGACGGGACAGAGCACAGATACGCAGTATTTT. Translation gives CSAVTGQSTDTQYF.

This clonotype was detected ten times or more. V is TRBV28 and J is TRBJ2-7; D ambiguous. This CDR3 spans 13 amino acids. Germline V gene sequence: CDR1 MDHEN, CDR2 SYDVKM. V lost 5 bases, J lost 3 bases, and 11 bases lay in between. The CDR3 sequence is CASSRASYYEQYF. The CDR3 nucleotides read TGTGCCAGCAGTAGGGCCAGTTACTACGAGCAGTACTTC.

The sample holds many counts of this clonotype. This chain joins TRBV7-3 and TRBJ2-1; 9 bases map to TRBD2. The CDR3 has 15 residues. The germline V gene encodes CDR1 SGHTA and CDR2 FQGTGA. V was clipped by 3 bases and J by 8 bases; unmatched bases: 8. The CDR3, as DNA: TGTGCCAGCAGCTTCGGTGGTAGCGGGAGCTATGAGCAGTTCTTC. It yields the protein CASSFGGSGSYEQFF.

This clonotype occurred many times. This chain joins TRBV7-2 and TRBJ2-2; the match to TRBD2 covers 7 bases. V was clipped by 1 base and J by 3 bases; unmatched bases: 5. From germline, CDR1 is SGHTA and CDR2 FQGNSA. The CDR3 length is 16 residues. The CDR3 reads CASSLDGGRDTGELFF. CDR3 bases: TGTGCCAGCAGCTTAGACGGGGGGAGGGACACCGGGGAGCTGTTTTTT. Drawing the rest from reference TRBV7-2 and TRBJ2-2, the complete variable domain is GAGVSQSPSNKVTEKGKDVELRCDPISGHTALYWYRQSLGQGLEFLIYFQGNSAPDKSGLPSDRFSAERTGGSVSTLTIQRTQQEDSAVYLCASSLDGGRDTGELFFGEGSRLTVL.

CDR3 protein: CSATRRAGPGGQETQYF. The CDR3, as DNA: TGCAGTGCTACCAGACGAGCGGGACCGGGGGGTCAAGAGACCCAGTACTTC. V gene TRBV20-1 combines with J gene TRBJ2-5; 7 nucleotides match TRBD2. This CDR3 is built from 17 residues. Germline values: CDR1 DFQATT, CDR2 SNEGSKA (reference sequence). V was clipped by 4 bases and J by 2 bases; unmatched bases: 16.

The chain uses TRBV18 and TRBJ1-4; D is ambiguous. V lost 3 bases, J lost 3 bases, and 11 bases lay in between. Germline V gives CDR1 KGHSH, CDR2 LQKENI. The CDR3 spans 15 residues. In DNA, the CDR3 is TGTGCCAGCTCACCTGCGCGAGTCGCTAATGAAAAACTGTTTTTT. Its protein product is CASSPARVANEKLFF.

This clonotype was observed many times. V usage is TRBV7-9 and J usage is TRBJ2-2; TRBD2 agrees at 10 bases. Germline-derived CDR1 and CDR2 are SEHNR and FQNEAQ (reference sequence). This CDR3 is built from 16 residues. With 6 bases clipped from V and 7 bases from J, the junction kept 11 bases outside the gene matches. The CDR3 nucleotides are TGTGCCAGCAGTCAAACTAGCGGGAAAGGCGTCGGGGAGCTGTTTTTT. Protein: CASSQTSGKGVGELFF.

The V gene is TRBV7-9, the J gene TRBJ2-5; 7 nucleotides align to TRBD2. This CDR3 contains 18 residues. Germline V gene lookup returns CDR1 SEHNR and CDR2 FQNEAQ (reference sequence). V shed 1 base, J shed 2 bases, and the junction held 13 bases outside the gene matches. The CDR3, as DNA: TGTGCCAGCAGCTTAGTCCTCGGCGGGAGAGTGCGGCAAGAGACCCAGTACTTC. It is translated as CASSLVLGGRVRQETQYF.